This TCR beta chain was observed in a study of CD8 T cells in ankylosing spondylitis. Study observations and caveats: A TCR beta motif of under 10 highly homologous variants appeared characteristic of ankylosing spondylitis blood.

Germline values: CDR1 DFQATT, CDR2 SNEGSKA (reference sequence). The CDR3 has 14 residues. The V and J ends lost 4 bases and 7 bases respectively, with 17 bases between them. TCRdb itself ran the 5' RACE reads through MiXCR, one entry per CDR3 protein. Here the sample spans fewer than 200,000 distinct CDR3 sequences, roughly 18% being singletons. Regarding this clonotype: The antigen is not known.

Sequenced input: blood, either unsorted or a sorted T cell fraction (not recorded which). This chain connects TRBV20-1 to TRBJ2-1, with no clear D. The TCR originated in a male donor aged 10 to 30 with ankylosing spondylitis or in good health (not recorded which). CDR3 DNA: TGCAGTGCTATATGGACCTCAACGGGTAATGAGCAGTTCTTC. Amino acid sequence: CSAIWTSTGNEQFF.